The 13 T cell receptor beta chains below were found in one sample sequenced in a study of T-cell memory formation after mild COVID-19. TCRdb analysed the 5' RACE reads with MiXCR anew, one entry per CDR3 protein. The sample records fewer than 200,000 distinct CDR3 sequences, over 20% being singletons. Sequencing was done on a sample of PBMCs or a T cell subset sorted from them (not recorded which). Every receptor here comes from an adult woman who had mild COVID-19 (a few samples of this study predate the infection). Cell type and time point are not known.

This clonotype was detected only a few times. CDR3: CASKTTGLEGYEQYF. For the CDR3, the DNA is TGTGCCAGCAAAACAACGGGACTCGAGGGTTACGAGCAGTACTTC. The V call is TRBV27, the J call TRBJ2-7, with D possibly being TRBD2 (6 bases). Germline V gene sequence: CDR1 MNHEY, CDR2 SMNVEV (reference sequence). CDR3 size: 15 residues. The V end was cut by 7 bases, the J end by 4 bases, with 20 bases between.

The chain employs TRBV19 and TRBJ1-5; D is undetermined. This CDR3 contains 16 residues. V gave up 7 bases and J gave up 0 bases, with 16 bases separating them. Germline V gene lookup returns CDR1 LNHDA and CDR2 SQIVND (reference sequence). The CDR3 nucleotides read TGTGCCAGTACCCCCCACTGGACGGATAGCAATCAGCCCCAGCATTTT. Translation gives CASTPHWTDSNQPQHF. Full variable domain (missing parts from reference TRBV19 and TRBJ1-5): DGGITQSPKYLFRKEGQNVTLSCEQNLNHDAMYWYRQDPGQGLRLIYYSQIVNDFQKGDIAEGYSVSREKKESFPLTVTSAQKNPTAFYLCASTPHWTDSNQPQHFGDGTRLSIL.

The V and J genes are TRBV7-7 and TRBJ2-5; the D is unclear. Germline V gene sequence: CDR1 SSHAT, CDR2 FNYEAQ (reference sequence). This CDR3 comprises 14 residues. Trimming shortened V by 0 bases and J by 0 bases, and 5 bases separated the two germline ends. CDR3 in DNA: TGTGCCAGCAGCTTAGCCTGGAACCAAGAGACCCAGTACTTC. This gives the protein CASSLAWNQETQYF.

CDR3 sequence (DNA): TGTGCCAGCAGCTCCCGTATAGTAGCGGGACCCTACAATGAGCAGTTCTTC. As protein: CASSSRIVAGPYNEQFF. The rearrangement links TRBV7-9 to TRBJ2-1; 8 bases agree with TRBD2. The V and J ends lost 4 bases and 2 bases, in that order; junction bases with no gene match: 10. Germline CDR1 SEHNR, CDR2 FQNEAQ (reference sequence). The CDR3 length is 17 residues.

V usage is TRBV7-9 and J usage is TRBJ2-1; maybe TRBD2 (5 bases). Trimming stripped 4 bases from V and 5 bases from J, with 9 bases between. The CDR3 extends over 13 amino acids. The germline V gene has CDR1 SEHNR and CDR2 FQNEAQ (reference sequence). This CDR3 is CASSSGLDNEQFF. For the CDR3, the DNA is TGTGCCAGCAGCTCAGGACTGGACAATGAGCAGTTCTTC. Filled out from reference TRBV7-9 and TRBJ2-1, the complete variable domain reads DTGVSQNPRHKITKRGQNVTFRCDPISEHNRLYWYRQTLGQGPEFLTYFQNEAQLEKSRLLSDRFSAERPKGSFSTLEIQRTEQGDSAMYLCASSSGLDNEQFFGPGTRLTVL.

This chain uses TRBV5-1 with TRBJ2-1, with D possibly matching TRBD2 (6 bases). The ends were cut back, 0 bases at V and 0 bases at J, with 10 bases in the middle. CDR1 SGHRS and CDR2 YFSETQ come from the germline V gene. The CDR3 is 16 residues long. The CDR3 DNA sequence: TGCGCCAGCAGCTTGGTTCCGGGGGACTCCTACAATGAGCAGTTCTTC. It is translated as CASSLVPGDSYNEQFF.

The table lists this clonotype with a few counts. V and J are TRBV20-1 and TRBJ1-2, with TRBD1 matching 7 bases. This CDR3 is built from 14 residues. Losses at the gene ends were 6 bases for V and 2 bases for J; bases not matched to a gene: 9. Per germline, CDR1 DFQATT and CDR2 SNEGSKA (reference sequence). DNA for the CDR3: TGCAGTGCAGACACCGGGACAGAGAACTATGGCTACACCTTC. It specifies CSADTGTENYGYTF.

This clonotype was recorded a few times. The rearrangement uses TRBV5-1 and TRBJ2-5, with TRBD1 identical over 12 bases. V was pared by 4 bases and J by 5 bases, with 6 bases of the junction left unmatched. CDR3 length: 15 amino acids. Germline V gene data show CDR1 as SGHRS and CDR2 as YFSETQ. The chain's CDR3 is CASSGGQGAMETQYF. The DNA of the CDR3 is TGCGCCAGCAGCGGGGGACAGGGGGCGATGGAGACCCAGTACTTC. Supplemented by reference TRBV5-1 and TRBJ2-5, the full variable domain reads KAGVTQTPRYLIKTRGQQVTLSCSPISGHRSVSWYQQTPGQGLQFLFEYFSETQRNKGNFPGRFSGRQFSNSRSEMNVSTLELGDSALYLCASSGGQGAMETQYFGPGTRLLVL.

This clonotype has just a few counts. This chain uses TRBV9 with TRBJ2-1, with D uncertain. The CDR3 is made up of 13 amino acids. Germline V gene lookup returns CDR1 SGDLS and CDR2 YYNGEE. V lost 3 bases and J lost 4, with 8 bases in between. CDR3 sequence reads: CASSEEWYNEQFF. Written as DNA, the CDR3 is TGTGCCAGCAGCGAGGAATGGTACAATGAGCAGTTCTTC.

This clonotype was counted only a few times. This chain links TRBV7-6 with TRBJ2-3; unclear D gene. V lost 5 bases and J lost 5, with 14 bases in between. The CDR3 spans 14 residues. Germline V gene data show CDR1 as SGHVS and CDR2 as FNYEAQ. For the CDR3, the DNA is TGTGCCAGCAGCCCTCTGGGATTTAGAGATACGCAGTATTTT. Amino acid sequence: CASSPLGFRDTQYF.

This chain connects TRBV7-8 to TRBJ2-7; D possibly corresponds to TRBD1 (5 bases). Germline loops: CDR1 SGHVS, CDR2 FQNEAQ. V dropped 3 bases and J dropped 2 bases, with 14 bases sitting between them. The CDR3 spans 15 residues. CDR3 sequence reads: CASSFLGERTYEQYF. The CDR3 DNA reads TGTGCCAGCAGCTTTTTAGGGGAACGGACCTACGAGCAGTACTTC.

This clonotype was seen more than once but under ten times. CDR3 DNA sequence: TGTGCCAGCACCAAGACAGGAACCAACTATGGCTACACCTTC. It is translated as CASTKTGTNYGYTF. V is TRBV7-8 and J is TRBJ1-2, with a tentative D call TRBD1 (6 bases). Germline CDR1 is SGHVS and CDR2 is FQNEAQ. CDR3 size: 14 residues. The V end lost 7 bases, the J end lost 2 bases, and 14 bases lay between the germline ends.

The chain carries TRBV3-1 and TRBJ2-3; D is unresolved. V lost 2 bases and J 2 bases, leaving 5 bases between the germline ends. CDR3 length: 13 residues. CDR1 LGHDT and CDR2 YNNKEL come from the germline V gene (reference sequence). The DNA of the CDR3 is TGTGCCAGCAGCCAACTAGACACAGATACGCAGTATTTT. This gives the protein CASSQLDTDTQYF.